This note documents a single TCR beta chain sequence. The data originate from a study of blood T cells in healthy people across ages. V gave up 10 bases and J gave up 5 bases; unmatched junction bases: 3. Germline V gene lookup returns CDR1 ENHRY and CDR2 SYGVKD. This CDR3 has 12 amino acids. A second PCR of roughly 7 to 11 cycles used a sample-barcoded 5' primer and a J-beta primer mix. TCRdb redid the calling of the 5' RACE reads with MiXCR, one entry per CDR3 protein. The table includes over a million distinct CDR3 sequences, about 40% detected once. This receptor was obtained from a woman younger than 35 in good health. The rearrangement links TRBV10-3 to TRBJ2-1; 9 nucleotides match TRBD1. Sequenced material: blood. The CDR3 loop is CANRDRDNEQFF. The DNA of the CDR3 is TGTGCCAACCGGGACAGGGACAATGAGCAGTTCTTC.